These 8 T cell receptor beta chains came from one sample sequenced in a study of T cells in localized non-small cell lung cancer. Method: immunoSEQ multiplex PCR; TCRdb's copy keeps in-frame clones and lacks some. The sample carries 20,000 to 30,000 clones, about 91% recorded once. Specimen: peripheral blood mononuclear cells, collected before any cancer treatment. Receptor source: a woman aged 35 to 75 with stage III lung adenocarcinoma.

The genes are TRBV7-2 and TRBJ1-6; D is ambiguous. Deletions cut 2 bases from V and 10 bases from J, with 6 bases between. Germline values: CDR1 SGHTA, CDR2 FQGNSA. The CDR3 runs 12 residues. Written as DNA, the CDR3 is TGTGCCAGCAGCTTACTACAGTCACCCCTCCACTTT. This sequence encodes CASSLLQSPLHF.

The chain combines TRBV19 with TRBJ2-3; 8 positions match TRBD2. V was clipped by 5 bases and J by 1 base; unmatched bases: 8. CDR3 length equals 16 residues. The germline CDR1 and CDR2 sequences are LNHDA and SQIVND (reference sequence). Here the CDR3 reads CASSPTWREGTDTQYF. For the CDR3, the DNA is TGTGCCAGTAGTCCCACCTGGCGGGAGGGCACAGATACGCAGTATTTT.

This chain uses TRBV10-3 with TRBJ2-7; a possible D gene is TRBD1 (6 bases). The CDR3 loop spans 15 amino acids. From germline, CDR1 is ENHRY and CDR2 SYGVKD. Trimming removed 3 bases from V and 3 bases from J, with 15 bases in between. The CDR3 DNA is TGTGCCATCAGTGATTCCGGGACACCCGACTACGAGCAGTACTTC. Protein: CAISDSGTPDYEQYF.

V gene TRBV7-2 combines with J gene TRBJ2-7, with 9 bases lining up with TRBD1. CDR1 SGHTA and CDR2 FQGNSA come from the germline V gene. The V gene end was trimmed by 2 bases and the J gene end by 4 bases; junction bases not matched to a gene: 3. CDR3 length: 14 amino acids. DNA for the CDR3: TGTGCCAGCAGCTTAACAGGGGGCGTTTACGAGCAGTACTTC. Its protein product is CASSLTGGVYEQYF.

This clone is a singleton in its sample. The gene calls are TRBV4-3 and TRBJ2-7, with 7 bases matching TRBD1. With V trimmed by 0 bases and J by 4 bases, 9 bases remained unmatched. The germline V gene encodes CDR1 LGHNA and CDR2 YSLEER. This CDR3 contains 16 residues. This CDR3 is CASSQDRAGGLYEQYF. CDR3 DNA sequence: TGCGCCAGCAGCCAAGATCGGGCAGGGGGATTATACGAGCAGTACTTC.

This chain uses TRBV4-3 with TRBJ1-6, with D possibly TRBD1 on 5 matching bases. Germline V gene lookup returns CDR1 LGHNA and CDR2 YSLEER. V was cut by 4 bases and J by 10 bases, with 17 bases left in between. This CDR3 is built from 15 residues. This chain's CDR3 is CASSRVGGNVSPLHF. The CDR3 coding sequence is TGCGCCAGCAGCCGAGTCGGGGGGAATGTCTCACCCCTCCACTTT.

CDR3 sequence (DNA): TGCGCCAGCAGCCAAGATGCGGGGGCGGGGGGGCGAGAGACCCAGTACTTC. Translated, it gives CASSQDAGAGGRETQYF. V is TRBV4-1 and J is TRBJ2-5; 9 bases are shared with TRBD2. Trimming removed 0 bases from V and 4 bases from J; junction bases left unmatched: 9. The CDR3 consists of 17 residues. Germline V gene data show CDR1 as MGHRA and CDR2 as YSYEKL.

The CDR3 sequence: CASTIEPGMGNEQFF. The CDR3 DNA sequence: TGCGCCAGCACCATTGAGCCGGGGATGGGTAATGAGCAGTTCTTC. V gene TRBV5-1 combines with J gene TRBJ2-1; the D gene is possibly TRBD2 (5 bases). From germline, CDR1 is SGHRS and CDR2 YFSETQ. V was clipped by 6 bases and J by 7 bases, with 20 bases between them. The CDR3 is 15 residues long. Drawing the rest from reference TRBV5-1 and TRBJ2-1, the complete variable domain is KAGVTQTPRYLIKTRGQQVTLSCSPISGHRSVSWYQQTPGQGLQFLFEYFSETQRNKGNFPGRFSGRQFSNSRSEMNVSTLELGDSALYLCASTIEPGMGNEQFFGPGTRLTVL.